This T cell receptor beta chain is from a study of cytomegalovirus exposure and HLA in healthy donors. Across the whole study: Of around 400 genotyped donors, roughly 81% grouped in the Caucasian-associated ancestry cluster.

Points from the study as a whole: Analysis was carried out at a later point, and it linked a missense DCLRE1C variant to TCR beta V- and J-gene trimming. Among TCR beta chains, those listed as cytomegalovirus-associated numbered some 160.

The CDR3 covers 14 residues. CDR1 and CDR2 (germline): LNHDA, SQIVND (reference sequence). Between the trimmed V and J ends, which lost 2 bases and 5 bases, there was a span of 10 bases. The PCR was carried out with 60 Vbeta primers and 13 Jbeta primers. Repertoires were generated with immunoSEQ multiplex PCR, while TCRdb's copy carries only in-frame clones and drops some. This sample has more than 200,000 clones, with more than 75% found just once. Details on this clone: Antigen specificity is unknown.

The source is a man aged 40-50 years in good health and CMV-seropositive. The genes are TRBV19 and TRBJ1-5; D unresolved. The material sequenced was PBMCs. The CDR3 DNA follows: TGTGCCAGTAGTATAAAGTGGAGTTATCAGCCCCAGCATTTT. Translation: CASSIKWSYQPQHF.